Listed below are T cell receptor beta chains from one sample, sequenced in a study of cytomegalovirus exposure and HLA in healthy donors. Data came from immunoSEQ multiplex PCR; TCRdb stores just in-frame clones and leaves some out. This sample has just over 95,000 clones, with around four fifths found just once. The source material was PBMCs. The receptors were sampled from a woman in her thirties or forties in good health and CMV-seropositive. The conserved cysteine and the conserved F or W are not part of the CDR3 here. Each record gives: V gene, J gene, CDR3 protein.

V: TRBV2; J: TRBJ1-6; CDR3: ASRGQGVSSPLH
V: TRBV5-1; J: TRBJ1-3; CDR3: ASSLAGRPGNTIY
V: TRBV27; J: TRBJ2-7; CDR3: ASRRQGATYEQY
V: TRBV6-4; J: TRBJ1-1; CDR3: ASSFQMNTEAF
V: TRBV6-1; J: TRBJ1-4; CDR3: ASGRLFEKLF
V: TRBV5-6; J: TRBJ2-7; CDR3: ASSLVAGLATYEQY
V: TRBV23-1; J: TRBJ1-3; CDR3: ASSQFVPEGGALSGNTIY
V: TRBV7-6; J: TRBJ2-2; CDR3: ASSPDRGQTGELF
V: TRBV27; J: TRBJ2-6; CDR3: ASSLLGAGANVLT
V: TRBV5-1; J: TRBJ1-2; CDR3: ASSLETGNIPYGYT
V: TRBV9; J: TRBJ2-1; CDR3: ASSNPGLAANEQF
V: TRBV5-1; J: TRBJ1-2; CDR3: ASTEQGNHYGYT
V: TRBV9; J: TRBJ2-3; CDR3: ASSLGGRVTDTQY
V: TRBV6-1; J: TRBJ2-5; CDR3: ASSPGTGLETQY
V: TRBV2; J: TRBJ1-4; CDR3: ASSSSGTFNEKLF
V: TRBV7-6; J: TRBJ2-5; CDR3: ASSLRGSETQY
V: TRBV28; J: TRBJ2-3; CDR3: ASSSGDSPSTDTQY
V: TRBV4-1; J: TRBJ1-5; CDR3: ASSHSENSQPQH
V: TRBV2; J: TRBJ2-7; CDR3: ASSERSYEQY
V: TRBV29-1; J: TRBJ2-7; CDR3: SVGQLMGAYEQY
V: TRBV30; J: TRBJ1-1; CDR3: AWSPTREAF
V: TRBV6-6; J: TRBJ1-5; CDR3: ASSYGFTDSNQPQH
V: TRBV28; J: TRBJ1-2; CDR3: ASSFPSGGHGYT
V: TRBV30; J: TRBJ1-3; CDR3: AWSSRGPLGNTIY
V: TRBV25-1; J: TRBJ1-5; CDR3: ASSGGGQGINQPQH
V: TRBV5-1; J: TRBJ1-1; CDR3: ASSPTGQGMNTEAF